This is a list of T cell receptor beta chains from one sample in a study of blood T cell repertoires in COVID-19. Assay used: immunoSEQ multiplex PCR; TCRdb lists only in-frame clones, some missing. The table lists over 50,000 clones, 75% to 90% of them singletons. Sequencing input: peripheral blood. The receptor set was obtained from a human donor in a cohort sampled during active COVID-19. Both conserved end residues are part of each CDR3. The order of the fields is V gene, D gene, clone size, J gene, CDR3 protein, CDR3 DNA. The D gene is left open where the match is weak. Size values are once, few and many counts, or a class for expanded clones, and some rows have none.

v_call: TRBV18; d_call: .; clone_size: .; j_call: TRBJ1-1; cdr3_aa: CASSPGQYTEAFF; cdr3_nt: TGTGCCAGCTCACCGGGGCAGTACACTGAAGCTTTCTTT
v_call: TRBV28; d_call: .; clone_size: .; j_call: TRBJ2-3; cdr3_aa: CASSLAGTDTQYF; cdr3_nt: TGTGCCAGCAGTTTGGCAGGCACAGATACGCAGTATTTT
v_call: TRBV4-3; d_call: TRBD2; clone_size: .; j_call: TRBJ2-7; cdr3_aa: CASSQGARAGGAYEQYF; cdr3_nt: TGCGCCAGCAGCCAAGGGGCACGGGCGGGAGGAGCCTACGAGCAGTACTTC
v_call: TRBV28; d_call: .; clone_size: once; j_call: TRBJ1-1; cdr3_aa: CASVSPARATEAFF; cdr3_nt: TGTGCCAGCGTCTCTCCCGCGCGGGCCACTGAAGCTTTCTTT
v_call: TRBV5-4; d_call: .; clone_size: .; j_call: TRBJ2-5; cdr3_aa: CASSFRTGTQETQYF; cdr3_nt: TGTGCCAGCAGTTTCAGGACGGGAACTCAAGAGACCCAGTACTTC
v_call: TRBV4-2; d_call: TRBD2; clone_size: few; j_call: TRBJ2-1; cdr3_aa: CASSQAGLAGDGSYNEQFF; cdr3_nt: TGTGCCAGCAGCCAAGCGGGACTAGCGGGTGATGGCTCCTACAATGAGCAGTTCTTC
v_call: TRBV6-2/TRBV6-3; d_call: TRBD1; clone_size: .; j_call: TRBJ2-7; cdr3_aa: CASSDRGMGEQYF; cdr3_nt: TGTGCCAGCAGTGACAGGGGCATGGGCGAGCAGTACTTC
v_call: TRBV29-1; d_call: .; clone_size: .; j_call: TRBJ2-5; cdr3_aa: CSGTGLATQYF; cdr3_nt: TGCAGCGGTACAGGGTTGGCGACCCAGTACTTC
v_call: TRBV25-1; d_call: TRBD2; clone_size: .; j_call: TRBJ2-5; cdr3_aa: CASSELGGEETQYF; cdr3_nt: TGTGCCAGCAGTGAATTGGGAGGGGAAGAGACCCAGTACTTC
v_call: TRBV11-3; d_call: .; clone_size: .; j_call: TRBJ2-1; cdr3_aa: CASSATGEWFNEQFF; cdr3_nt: TGTGCCAGCAGTGCCACGGGGGAGTGGTTCAATGAGCAGTTCTTC
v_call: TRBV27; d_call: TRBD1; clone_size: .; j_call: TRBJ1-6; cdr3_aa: CASRAGWDRGRMGAYNSPLHF; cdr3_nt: TGTGCCAGCCGTGCTGGGTGGGACAGGGGGCGCATGGGGGCCTATAATTCACCCCTCCACTTT
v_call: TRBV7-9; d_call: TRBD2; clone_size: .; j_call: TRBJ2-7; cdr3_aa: CASQEREHSYEQYF; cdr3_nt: TGTGCCAGCCAGGAGCGGGAGCACTCCTACGAGCAGTACTTC
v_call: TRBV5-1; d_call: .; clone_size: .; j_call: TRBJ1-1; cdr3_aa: CASSAWTDNTEAFF; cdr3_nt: TGCGCCAGCAGCGCCTGGACAGACAACACTGAAGCTTTCTTT
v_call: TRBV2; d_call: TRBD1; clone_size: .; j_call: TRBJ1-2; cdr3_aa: CASSGQGLDGYTF; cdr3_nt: TGTGCCAGCAGTGGACAGGGCCTGGATGGCTACACCTTC
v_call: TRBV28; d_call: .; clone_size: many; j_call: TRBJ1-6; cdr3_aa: CASSPRPGGSPLHF; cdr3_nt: TGTGCCAGCAGCCCGAGGCCGGGCGGGTCACCCCTCCACTTT
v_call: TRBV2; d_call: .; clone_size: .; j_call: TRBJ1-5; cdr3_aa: CASSEQGLNQPQHF; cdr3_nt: TGTGCCAGCAGTGAGCAGGGGCTCAATCAGCCCCAGCATTTT
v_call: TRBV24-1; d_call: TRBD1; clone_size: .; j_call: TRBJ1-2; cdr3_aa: CATSGLDRGIRGYTF; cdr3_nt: TGTGCCACCAGTGGGTTAGACAGGGGGATACGAGGCTACACCTTC
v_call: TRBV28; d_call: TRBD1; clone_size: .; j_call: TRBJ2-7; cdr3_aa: CASRTGASTYEQYF; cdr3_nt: TGTGCCAGCAGGACAGGGGCATCTACCTACGAGCAGTACTTC
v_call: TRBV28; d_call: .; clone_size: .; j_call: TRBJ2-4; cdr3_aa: CASAQGGTAKNIQYF; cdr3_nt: TGTGCCAGCGCACAGGGAGGGACCGCCAAAAACATTCAGTACTTC
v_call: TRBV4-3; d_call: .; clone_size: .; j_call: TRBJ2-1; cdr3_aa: CASSQDLTETYNEQFF; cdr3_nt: TGCGCCAGCAGCCAAGATCTTACAGAAACCTACAATGAGCAGTTCTTC
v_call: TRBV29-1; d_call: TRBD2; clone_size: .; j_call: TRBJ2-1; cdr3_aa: CSVEGSSGRPQRYNEQFF; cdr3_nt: TGCAGCGTTGAAGGGTCTAGCGGGAGGCCGCAACGATACAATGAGCAGTTCTTC
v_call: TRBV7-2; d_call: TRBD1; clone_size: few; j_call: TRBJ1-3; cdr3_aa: CASSPQSGTVSGNTIYF; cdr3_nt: TGTGCCAGCAGCCCGCAGTCCGGGACAGTCTCTGGAAACACCATATATTTT
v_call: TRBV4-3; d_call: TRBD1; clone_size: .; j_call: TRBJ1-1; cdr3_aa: CASSQGPRGTEAFF; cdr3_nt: TGCGCCAGCAGCCAAGGCCCCAGGGGGACTGAAGCTTTCTTT
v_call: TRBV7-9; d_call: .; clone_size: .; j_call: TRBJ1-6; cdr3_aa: CASSSLPGTSPLHF; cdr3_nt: TGTGCCAGCAGCTCGTTGCCGGGAACTTCACCCCTCCACTTT
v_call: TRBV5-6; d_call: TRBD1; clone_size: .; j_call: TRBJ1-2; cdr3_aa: CASSLDQGGSYGYTF; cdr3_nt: TGTGCCAGCAGCTTGGACCAGGGGGGTAGTTATGGCTACACCTTC
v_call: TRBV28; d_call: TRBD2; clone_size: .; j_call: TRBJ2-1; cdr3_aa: CASSPALAGRNNEQFF; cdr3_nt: TGTGCCAGCAGCCCTGCATTAGCGGGCAGAAACAATGAGCAGTTCTTC
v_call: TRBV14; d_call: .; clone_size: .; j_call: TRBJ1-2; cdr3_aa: CASSQVGTFYGYTF; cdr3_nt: TGTGCCAGCAGCCAAGTAGGGACTTTCTATGGCTACACCTTC
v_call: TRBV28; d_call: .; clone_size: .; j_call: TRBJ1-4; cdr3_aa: CASRKGLANEKLFF; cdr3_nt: TGTGCCAGCAGGAAGGGGTTAGCTAATGAAAAACTGTTTTTT
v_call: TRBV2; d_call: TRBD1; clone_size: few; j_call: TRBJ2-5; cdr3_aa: CASSIRQGAKETQYF; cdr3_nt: TGTGCCAGCAGTATAAGACAGGGGGCGAAAGAGACCCAGTACTTC
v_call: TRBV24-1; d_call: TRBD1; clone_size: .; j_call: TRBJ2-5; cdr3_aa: CATSGNGDRPLETQYF; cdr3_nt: TGTGCCACCAGTGGGAATGGGGACAGGCCTTTGGAGACCCAGTACTTC
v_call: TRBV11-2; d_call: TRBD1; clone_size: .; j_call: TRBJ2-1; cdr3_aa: CASSTRTGSSYNEQFF; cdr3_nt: TGTGCCAGCAGCACAAGGACAGGGAGCTCCTACAATGAGCAGTTCTTC
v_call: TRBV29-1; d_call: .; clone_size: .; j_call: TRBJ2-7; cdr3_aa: CSVAMVDSGYEQYF; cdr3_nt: TGCAGCGTTGCAATGGTGGACAGCGGCTACGAGCAGTACTTC
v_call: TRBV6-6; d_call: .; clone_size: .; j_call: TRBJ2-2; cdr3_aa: CATGLNTGELFF; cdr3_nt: TGTGCCACGGGACTCAACACCGGGGAGCTGTTTTTT
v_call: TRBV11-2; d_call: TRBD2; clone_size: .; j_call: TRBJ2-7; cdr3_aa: CASSSTREGLPYEQYF; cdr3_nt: TGTGCCAGCAGCTCTACCCGGGAGGGCCTTCCCTACGAGCAGTACTTC
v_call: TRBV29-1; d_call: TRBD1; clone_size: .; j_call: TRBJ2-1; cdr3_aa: CSVRGYNEQFF; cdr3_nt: TGCAGCGTCAGGGGGTACAATGAGCAGTTCTTC
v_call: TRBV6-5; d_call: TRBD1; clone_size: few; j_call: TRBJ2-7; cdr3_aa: CASRGTGVYEQYF; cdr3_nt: TGTGCCAGCAGAGGGACAGGGGTTTACGAGCAGTACTTC
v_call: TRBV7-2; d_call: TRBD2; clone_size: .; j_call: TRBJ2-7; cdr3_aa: CASSLGLAGTSYEQYF; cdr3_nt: TGTGCCAGCAGCTTAGGTCTAGCGGGAACTTCCTACGAGCAGTACTTC
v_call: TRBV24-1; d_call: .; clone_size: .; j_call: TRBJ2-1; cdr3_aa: CATGPLGARDNEQFF; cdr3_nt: TGTGCCACAGGACCCTTGGGGGCTAGAGACAATGAGCAGTTCTTC
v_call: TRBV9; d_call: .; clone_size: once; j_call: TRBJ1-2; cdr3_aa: CASSVADQGYYGYTF; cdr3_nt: TGTGCCAGCAGCGTAGCCGATCAGGGTTACTATGGCTACACCTTC
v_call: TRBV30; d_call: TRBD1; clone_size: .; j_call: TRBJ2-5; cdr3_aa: CAWSVRSGGETQYF; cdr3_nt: TGTGCCTGGAGTGTACGGTCAGGGGGAGAGACCCAGTACTTC
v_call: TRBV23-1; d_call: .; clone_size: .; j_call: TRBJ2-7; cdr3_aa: CASTSPDRVSYEQYF; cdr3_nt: TGCGCCAGCACCTCCCCGGACAGAGTTTCCTACGAGCAGTACTTC
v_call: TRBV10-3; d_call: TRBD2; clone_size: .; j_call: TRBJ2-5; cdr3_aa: CAISESKGLAATQYF; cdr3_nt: TGTGCCATCAGTGAGTCGAAGGGACTAGCGGCGACCCAGTACTTC
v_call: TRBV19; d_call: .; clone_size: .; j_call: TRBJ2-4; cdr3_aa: CASSRTFEANIQYF; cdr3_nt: TGTGCCAGTAGTAGGACTTTTGAGGCAAACATTCAGTACTTC
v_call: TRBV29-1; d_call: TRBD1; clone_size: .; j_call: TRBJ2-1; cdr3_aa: CSVEGGQGAPEQFF; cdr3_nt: TGCAGCGTTGAAGGGGGACAGGGGGCCCCTGAGCAGTTCTTC
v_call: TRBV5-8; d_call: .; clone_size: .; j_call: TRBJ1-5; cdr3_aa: CASSSTVNSNQPQHF; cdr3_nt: TGTGCCAGCAGCTCGACAGTGAATAGCAATCAGCCCCAGCATTTT
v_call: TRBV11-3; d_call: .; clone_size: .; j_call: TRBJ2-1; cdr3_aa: CASSFGGYNEQFF; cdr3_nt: TGTGCCAGCAGCTTTGGAGGTTACAATGAGCAGTTCTTC
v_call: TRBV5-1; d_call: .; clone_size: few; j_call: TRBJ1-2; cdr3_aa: CASSPGEGYGYTF; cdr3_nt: TGCGCCAGCAGCCCAGGGGAGGGCTATGGCTACACCTTC
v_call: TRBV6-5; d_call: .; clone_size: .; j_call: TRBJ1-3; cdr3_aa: CASSYSSSSGNTIYF; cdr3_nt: TGTGCCAGCAGTTATTCGAGCTCCTCTGGAAACACCATATATTTT
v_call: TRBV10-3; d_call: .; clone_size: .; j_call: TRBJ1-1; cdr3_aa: CAIMGTGSGTEAFF; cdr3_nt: TGTGCCATCATGGGAACAGGCTCAGGCACTGAAGCTTTCTTT
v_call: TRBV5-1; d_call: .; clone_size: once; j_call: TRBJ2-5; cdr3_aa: CASSLTQGGSETQYF; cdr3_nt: TGCGCCAGCAGCTTAACACAGGGTGGGAGCGAGACCCAGTACTTC
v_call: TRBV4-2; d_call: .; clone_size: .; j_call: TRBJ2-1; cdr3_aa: CASSQASTARQFF; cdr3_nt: TGTGCCAGCAGCCAGGCTTCGACCGCTAGGCAGTTCTTC